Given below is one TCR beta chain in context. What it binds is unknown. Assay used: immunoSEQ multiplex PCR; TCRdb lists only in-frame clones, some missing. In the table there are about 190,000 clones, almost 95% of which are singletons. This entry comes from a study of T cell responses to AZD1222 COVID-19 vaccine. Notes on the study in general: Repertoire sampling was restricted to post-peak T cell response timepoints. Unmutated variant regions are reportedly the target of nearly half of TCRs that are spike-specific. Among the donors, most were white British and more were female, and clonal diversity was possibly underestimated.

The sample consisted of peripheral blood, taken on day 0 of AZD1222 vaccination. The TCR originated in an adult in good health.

This chain's CDR3 is CASSLSGAYGYTF. DNA for the CDR3: TGTGCCAGCAGCTTATCAGGCGCCTATGGCTACACCTTC. This rearrangement joins TRBV11-2 to TRBJ1-2, with D unclear. Trimming took off 2 bases at V and 4 bases at J, with 8 bases between the two ends. The CDR3 contains 13 residues. From germline, CDR1 is SGHAT and CDR2 FQNNGV.